This T cell receptor (beta chain) was retrieved from a study of a mutant IDH1 vaccine in newly diagnosed glioma. Study-level background: Treatment recipients were roughly 62% male and approximately 40% female, and their mean age was approximately 42 years. Most had both radiotherapy and temozolomide beforehand; others had only one.

Sequenced by immunoSEQ multiplex PCR; TCRdb stores in-frame clones only, minus some. The sample holds around 53,000 clones, roughly 85% seen once. The CDR3 covers 14 residues. Germline V gene data show CDR1 as SNHLY and CDR2 as FYNNEI. J lost 5 bases, V lost 2 bases, and 3 bases had no gene match. The time point: baseline, week 1 (first vaccination visit). Stated treatment: pre-vaccination baseline after standard-of-care therapy. Remarks on this clone: The antigen is not known.

Study findings and constraints: Immune responses arising from the vaccine appeared in around 93% of patients.

The chain has TRBV2 and TRBJ2-1, with 7 bases fitting TRBD2. Source: PBMCs, taken from a glioma patient treated with radiotherapy, temozolomide or both. The TCR was taken from a man aged 40-49 years with glioma. CDR3 nucleotide sequence: TGTGCCAGCAGTGAATGGAGCGGGAACAATGAGCAGTTCTTC. It codes for CASSEWSGNNEQFF.